The subject of this entry is one T cell receptor beta chain. Germline V gene data show CDR1 as MGHRA and CDR2 as YSYEKL. Trimming pared 0 bases from V and 10 bases from J, leaving 4 bases between. The CDR3 length is 11 residues. This entry belongs to a study of shared clonotypes between healthy human individuals. Clones were read by immunoSEQ multiplex PCR, and TCRdb kept only the in-frame ones, dropping some. The sample lists roughly 2.2 million clones, approximately 93% occurring once. The chain links TRBV4-1 to TRBJ2-1; unclear D gene. The sequencing sample was made of naive CD4+ T cells from PBMCs. Specified subset: CD45RA+ positively selected. This clonotype originated in a man younger than 35 in good health. Some clones in this sample may be carry-over from other donors' samples. CDR3 amino acids: CASSQDREQFF. CDR3 DNA: TGCGCCAGCAGCCAAGACAGAGAGCAGTTCTTC.